The rows below give T cell receptor beta chains drawn from one sample of a study of cytomegalovirus exposure and HLA in healthy donors. This table comes from immunoSEQ multiplex PCR, and its TCRdb copy is limited to in-frame clones, with some not included. The table lists some 260,000 clones, roughly 87% of them singletons, with around 12% in the top ten. Sequencing used PBMCs. The source of these receptors is a man between 18 and 35 years old in good health and CMV-seropositive. Both conserved end residues are part of each CDR3. Each record gives: clone size, V gene, J gene, CDR3 protein. Rows may omit the clone size; those that give it use once, few, many or a size class.

clone size: -; V gene: TRBV4-1; J gene: TRBJ1-4; CDR3 protein: CASSRRQVAATNEKLFF
clone size: -; V gene: TRBV25-1; J gene: TRBJ1-1; CDR3 protein: CASTENTEAFF
clone size: -; V gene: TRBV9; J gene: TRBJ2-1; CDR3 protein: CASSVSSGYTYNEQFF
clone size: -; V gene: TRBV29-1; J gene: TRBJ2-5; CDR3 protein: CSVGKGEETQYF
clone size: -; V gene: TRBV6-6; J gene: TRBJ1-1; CDR3 protein: CASNQGGRTEAFF
clone size: few; V gene: TRBV5-4; J gene: TRBJ1-2; CDR3 protein: CASSPDRGGYTF
clone size: -; V gene: TRBV30; J gene: TRBJ2-6; CDR3 protein: CAIDNAGANVLTF
clone size: -; V gene: TRBV5-4; J gene: TRBJ2-7; CDR3 protein: CASSLGALGSYEQYF
clone size: -; V gene: TRBV5-4; J gene: TRBJ2-7; CDR3 protein: CASSYQGQGIHEQYF
clone size: -; V gene: TRBV5-1; J gene: TRBJ2-7; CDR3 protein: CASSRDRVREQYF
clone size: -; V gene: TRBV9; J gene: TRBJ2-1; CDR3 protein: CASSVEGDEQFF
clone size: -; V gene: TRBV5-1; J gene: TRBJ2-1; CDR3 protein: CASSLIGGSGFF
clone size: once; V gene: TRBV29-1; J gene: TRBJ2-5; CDR3 protein: CSVQKNTAQETQYF
clone size: -; V gene: TRBV5-4; J gene: TRBJ2-7; CDR3 protein: CASRSGTSGPYEQYF
clone size: -; V gene: TRBV5-1; J gene: TRBJ2-1; CDR3 protein: CASSLAQTSYNEQFF
clone size: -; V gene: TRBV5-1; J gene: TRBJ2-3; CDR3 protein: CASSSLAGGPRDTQYF
clone size: -; V gene: TRBV29-1; J gene: TRBJ1-1; CDR3 protein: CSVHGPDTEAFF
clone size: -; V gene: TRBV5-1; J gene: TRBJ2-4; CDR3 protein: CASSLAMENIQYF
clone size: -; V gene: TRBV5-1; J gene: TRBJ2-7; CDR3 protein: CASSSAGQGPYEQYF
clone size: -; V gene: TRBV7-2; J gene: TRBJ2-1; CDR3 protein: CASRRNPAGGYNEQFF
clone size: -; V gene: TRBV7-9; J gene: TRBJ1-1; CDR3 protein: CASSNNAGREAFF
clone size: few; V gene: TRBV18; J gene: TRBJ1-5; CDR3 protein: CASSPGDGNQPQHF
clone size: -; V gene: TRBV14; J gene: TRBJ2-1; CDR3 protein: CASSQVTGGSYNEQFF
clone size: -; V gene: TRBV6-5; J gene: TRBJ1-5; CDR3 protein: CASSSGGQPQHF
clone size: -; V gene: TRBV6-5; J gene: TRBJ2-3; CDR3 protein: CASSLLAADTQYF
clone size: -; V gene: TRBV6-1; J gene: TRBJ2-3; CDR3 protein: CASTDLGGRIDTQYF
clone size: -; V gene: TRBV6-1; J gene: TRBJ1-2; CDR3 protein: CASSDSVVAGGDYGYTF
clone size: -; V gene: TRBV7-2; J gene: TRBJ2-7; CDR3 protein: CASSLGLAGSYEQYF
clone size: -; V gene: TRBV7-8; J gene: TRBJ2-1; CDR3 protein: CASSFRDSSYNEQFF
clone size: -; V gene: TRBV18; J gene: TRBJ1-5; CDR3 protein: CASSPVGTANQPQHF
clone size: -; V gene: TRBV5-6; J gene: TRBJ1-1; CDR3 protein: CASSLGRTTEAFF
clone size: -; V gene: TRBV6-1; J gene: TRBJ1-5; CDR3 protein: CASSDYPNQPQHF
clone size: -; V gene: TRBV30; J gene: TRBJ2-7; CDR3 protein: CAWSVIEASGEQYF
clone size: -; V gene: TRBV6-5; J gene: TRBJ2-7; CDR3 protein: CASSAGTAKPYEQYF
clone size: -; V gene: TRBV29-1; J gene: TRBJ1-2; CDR3 protein: CSVTSEREYGYTF
clone size: -; V gene: TRBV7-9; J gene: TRBJ2-1; CDR3 protein: CASSFRGSKSGEQFF
clone size: -; V gene: TRBV27; J gene: TRBJ1-5; CDR3 protein: CASSVWINQPQHF
clone size: -; V gene: TRBV19; J gene: TRBJ1-2; CDR3 protein: CASSTPRGYGYTF
clone size: -; V gene: TRBV28; J gene: TRBJ2-7; CDR3 protein: CATQRGGVYEQYF
clone size: -; V gene: TRBV5-1; J gene: TRBJ2-3; CDR3 protein: CASSLSAGGPDTQYF
clone size: -; V gene: TRBV7-9; J gene: TRBJ1-1; CDR3 protein: CASSFPPTGSNTEAFF
clone size: -; V gene: TRBV7-2; J gene: TRBJ2-7; CDR3 protein: CASSSTGYEQYF
clone size: -; V gene: TRBV2; J gene: TRBJ1-2; CDR3 protein: CASSELGDNGYTF
clone size: -; V gene: TRBV4-2; J gene: TRBJ1-2; CDR3 protein: CASSLRRANYGYTF
clone size: -; V gene: TRBV6-1; J gene: TRBJ1-1; CDR3 protein: CASRRGTHMNTEAFF
clone size: -; V gene: TRBV6-5; J gene: TRBJ2-5; CDR3 protein: CASSRQGNRETQYF
clone size: once; V gene: TRBV27; J gene: TRBJ1-1; CDR3 protein: CASSSAQGRTEAFF
clone size: -; V gene: TRBV19; J gene: TRBJ2-1; CDR3 protein: CASSIDRSYNEQFF
clone size: once; V gene: TRBV7-6; J gene: TRBJ2-7; CDR3 protein: CASSLGPAGPDEQYF
clone size: once; V gene: TRBV5-1; J gene: TRBJ2-1; CDR3 protein: CASRLTTGFNEQFF
clone size: -; V gene: TRBV18; J gene: TRBJ2-7; CDR3 protein: CASSHRGLEYEQYF
clone size: -; V gene: TRBV6-6; J gene: TRBJ1-2; CDR3 protein: CASSPRAGENYGYTF
clone size: -; V gene: TRBV19; J gene: TRBJ2-1; CDR3 protein: CASRSAAGNNYNEQFF
clone size: -; V gene: TRBV25-1; J gene: TRBJ1-1; CDR3 protein: CAVRGALNTEAFF
clone size: -; V gene: TRBV10-3; J gene: TRBJ2-1; CDR3 protein: CAISVQREGPNNEQFF